The 13 T cell receptor beta chains presented below share a single source sample, sequenced in a study of blood T cell repertoires in COVID-19. Clones were read by immunoSEQ multiplex PCR, and TCRdb kept only the in-frame ones, dropping some. This sample has about 150,000 clones, with roughly nine tenths found just once. Specimen: peripheral blood. The receptors shown here come from a man between 60 and 75 years old with acute or convalescent COVID-19.

The rearrangement joins TRBV27 to TRBJ1-2; 9 nucleotides align to TRBD1. The CDR3 has 14 residues. After removal of 7 bases from V and 0 bases from J, the junction contained 3 bases not matched to a gene. CDR1 and CDR2 from the germline V gene are MNHEY and SMNVEV (reference sequence). The CDR3 loop reads CASNRQGANYGYTF. DNA for the CDR3: TGTGCCAGCAACCGACAGGGGGCTAACTATGGCTACACCTTC.

The chain couples TRBV24-1 to TRBJ1-1, with a tentative D call TRBD1 (6 bases). The CDR3 spans 11 residues. The V gene lost 9 bases and the J gene lost 8 bases, with 12 bases spanning the gap. Germline CDR1 reads KGHDR; CDR2 reads SFDVKD. This CDR3 reads CATRTVFEAFF. In nucleotides, the CDR3 is TGTGCCACCCGGACAGTTTTCGAAGCTTTCTTT.

V and J are TRBV2 and TRBJ1-2; TRBD1 aligns across 7 bases. Germline CDR1 is SNHLY and CDR2 is FYNNEI. The CDR3 spans 14 residues. With 2 bases clipped from V and 7 bases from J, the junction kept 7 bases outside the gene matches. The CDR3 protein is CASSESARGTGYTF. The CDR3 DNA sequence: TGTGCCAGCAGTGAATCCGCCAGGGGGACTGGCTACACCTTC.

The chain couples TRBV4-2 to TRBJ1-6; 9 bases match TRBD1. V gave up 1 base and J gave up 8 bases; unmatched junction bases: 3. Germline CDR1 LGHNA, CDR2 YNFKEQ. The CDR3 is 15 amino acids. Here the CDR3 reads CASSQAGQGYSPLHF. Written as DNA, the CDR3 is TGTGCCAGCAGCCAAGCGGGACAGGGTTATTCACCCCTCCACTTT.

The rearrangement uses TRBV27 and TRBJ2-7; tentative D call: TRBD1 (6 bases). This CDR3 is 12 amino acids long. Germline-derived CDR1 and CDR2 are MNHEY and SMNVEV (reference sequence). V lost 7 bases to trimming and J lost 1 base, with 8 bases between them. The CDR3 loop reads CASKGQSYEQYF. CDR3 nucleotides: TGTGCCAGCAAAGGACAGTCCTACGAGCAGTACTTC.

On this clone itself: Other DNA variants within this sample encode the same CDR3. V and J are TRBV18 and TRBJ1-1; tentatively, D is TRBD1 (5 bases). Germline lookup yields CDR1 KGHSH and CDR2 LQKENI. The CDR3 is 15 residues long. V was cut by 3 bases and J by 0 bases, with 11 bases left in between. Here the CDR3 DNA reads TGTGCCAGCTCACCCCTCGACAGTTTGAACACTGAAGCTTTCTTT. It yields the protein CASSPLDSLNTEAFF.

The genes are TRBV6-5 and TRBJ1-1; 7 positions match TRBD1. Germline CDR1 and CDR2: MNHEY and SVGAGI. Trimming removed 6 bases from V and 5 bases from J; junction bases left unmatched: 6. The CDR3 covers 13 residues. In DNA form, the CDR3 reads TGTGCCAGCAGAGACAGGGAAGAAACTGAAGCTTTCTTT. This translates into CASRDREETEAFF.

The chain employs TRBV7-9 and TRBJ1-2; the match to TRBD1 covers 7 bases. V lost 7 bases, J lost 9 bases, and 5 bases stayed unmatched. This CDR3 contains 11 residues. The germline V gene encodes CDR1 SEHNR and CDR2 FQNEAQ (reference sequence). The CDR3 reads CASNDRASYTF. For the CDR3, the DNA is TGTGCCAGCAACGACAGGGCTAGCTACACCTTC.

V gene TRBV25-1 combines with J gene TRBJ2-1; 9 bases align to TRBD2. The CDR3 sequence is 15 residues long. The junction had 9 bases not matched to a gene; V was cut back by 2 bases and J by 10 bases. Germline values: CDR1 MGHDK, CDR2 SYGVNS. The CDR3 loop reads CASSEGLSGGYEQFF. CDR3 nucleotides: TGTGCCAGCAGTGAAGGTTTGAGCGGGGGGTACGAGCAGTTCTTC.

The V gene is TRBV21-1, the J gene TRBJ1-6. TRBV21-1 is labeled a pseudogene. This CDR3 contains 14 residues. The CDR3 loop is CASSKGSRNSPLHF. The CDR3 coding sequence is TGTGCCAGCAGCAAAGGTAGCAGAAATTCACCCCTCCACTTT.

This clone came up once. This chain uses TRBV4-2 with TRBJ2-3; the match to TRBD2 covers 10 bases. V dropped 4 bases and J dropped 1; count of bases not matched to a gene: 2. This CDR3 region has 15 residues. Germline CDR1 LGHNA, CDR2 YNFKEQ. The CDR3 DNA sequence: TGTGCCAGCAGCCTTCTAGCGGGGGGCACAGATACGCAGTATTTT. It is translated as CASSLLAGGTDTQYF.

The table lists this clone with a few counts. V gene TRBV6-5 combines with J gene TRBJ1-1; D is undetermined. With 7 bases removed from V and 5 bases from J, the gap between germline ends came to 11 bases. CDR3 length: 12 amino acids. Per germline, CDR1 MNHEY and CDR2 SVGAGI. CDR3 in amino acids: CASTGLWTEAFF. CDR3 DNA sequence: TGTGCCAGCACTGGTCTATGGACTGAAGCTTTCTTT.

The chain uses TRBV7-3 and TRBJ1-2; D uncertain. Per germline, CDR1 SGHTA and CDR2 FQGTGA. Trimming took off 4 bases at V and 9 bases at J, with 15 bases between the two ends. The CDR3 has 13 residues. The CDR3 protein is CASSSGLLGRYTF. The DNA of the CDR3 is TGTGCCAGCAGCTCAGGACTTCTCGGACGCTACACCTTC.